Each of the 21 T cell receptor beta chains below was sequenced from the same sample in a study of beta chain features in type 1 diabetes. Overall study findings and caveats: Patients with Type 1 diabetes showed moderately but significantly shorter TCRB CDR3s in all four CD4+ subsets.

As every portion of the isolated RNA was reverse transcribed, the sequencing read expressed TCRB transcripts. Here immunoSEQ multiplex PCR was the method, and the copy in TCRdb shows in-frame clones only, minus some. The data hold about 650,000 clones, with approximately 13% observed a single time. Their recognized antigens are unknown. The sequencing sample was made of naive CD4+ T cells from blood. The receptors stem from a man under 40 with type 1 diabetes.

The rearrangement uses TRBV7-6 and TRBJ2-7; 9 bases line up with TRBD1. The CDR3 contains 15 residues. J was trimmed by 2 bases and V by 1 base; bases with no gene match: 3. Germline values: CDR1 SGHVS, CDR2 FNYEAQ. The CDR3 coding sequence is TGTGCCAGCAGCTTAGACGGGACAGGGACCTACGAGCAGTACTTC. Protein: CASSLDGTGTYEQYF.

This clone was found many times. The rearrangement joins TRBV10-3 to TRBJ2-7, with D perhaps given as TRBD1 or TRBD2 (6 bases each). With 6 bases removed from V and 6 bases from J, the gap between germline ends came to 15 bases. The CDR3 covers 13 residues. Germline V gene sequence: CDR1 ENHRY, CDR2 SYGVKD. Here the CDR3 reads CAIRRQEGGEQYF. CDR3 nucleotide sequence: TGTGCCATCAGGCGACAGGAGGGAGGCGAGCAGTACTTC.

This clone turned up a few times. The genes are TRBV7-6 and TRBJ2-7; D unclear. Germline CDR1 is SGHVS and CDR2 is FNYEAQ. Trimming removed 4 bases from V and 4 bases from J, with 8 bases in between. The CDR3 runs to 12 residues. CDR3 protein: CASSSTTYEQYF. DNA of the CDR3: TGTGCCAGCAGCTCGACAACTTACGAGCAGTACTTC. Combining the CDR3 with reference TRBV7-6 and TRBJ2-7 gives the whole variable domain GAGVSQSPRYKVTKRGQDVALRCDPISGHVSLYWYRQALGQGPEFLTYFNYEAQQDKSGLPNDRFSAERPEGSISTLTIQRTEQRDSAMYRCASSSTTYEQYFGPGTRLTVT.

A few counts support this clone. In DNA, the CDR3 is TGCAGCGTTGAAGATTGGCCAGGGGGCACTAACTATGGCTACACCTTC. It specifies CSVEDWPGGTNYGYTF. The rearrangement links TRBV29-1 to TRBJ1-2, with TRBD1 matching over 8 bases. The CDR3 loop spans 16 amino acids. J gave up 0 bases and V 0 bases, and 6 bases lay outside the gene matches. The germline V gene encodes CDR1 SQVTM and CDR2 ANQGSEA.

This clone was seen a handful of times. The chain recombines TRBV30 with TRBJ1-6, with D tentatively TRBD1 (5 bases). The CDR3 is 15 residues long. Germline loops: CDR1 GTSNPN, CDR2 SVGIG (reference sequence). V lost 7 bases and J 9 bases, leaving 22 bases between the germline ends. The CDR3 here is CALASIQGRGSPLHF. The CDR3 nucleotides read TGTGCCTTAGCTTCAATCCAGGGAAGAGGTTCACCCCTCCACTTT.

CDR3 in amino acids: CAISRTGLRSGANVLTF. The CDR3, as DNA: TGTGCCATCAGCCGGACAGGGCTCCGCTCTGGGGCCAACGTCCTGACTTTC. The V call is TRBV10-3, the J call TRBJ2-6; TRBD1 matches 8 bases. Germline CDR1 ENHRY, CDR2 SYGVKD. Trimming removed 6 bases from V and 0 bases from J; junction bases left unmatched: 7. This CDR3 region has 17 residues.

This clone was counted only a few times. The chain is built from TRBV4-2 and TRBJ1-6; TRBD1 agrees at 10 bases. CDR1 and CDR2 from the germline V gene are LGHNA and YNFKEQ. CDR3 length: 16 amino acids. Unmatched junction bases numbered 6, after V lost 4 bases and J lost 6 bases. CDR3 bases: TGTGCCAGCAGCCTGCAGACAGGGGGCAGTAATTCACCCCTCCACTTT. Amino acid sequence: CASSLQTGGSNSPLHF.

This rearrangement joins TRBV29-1 to TRBJ2-1; D gene unclear. V gave up 4 bases and J gave up 5 bases, with 12 bases separating them. Germline loops: CDR1 SQVTM, CDR2 ANQGSEA. This CDR3 contains 13 residues. The CDR3 region is CSVVVRKDNEQFF. The CDR3 DNA sequence: TGCAGCGTTGTGGTCCGAAAAGACAATGAGCAGTTCTTC.

This clone was observed a handful of times. The CDR3 nucleotides read TGTGCCAGCAGCATCGGACAGGGCCCAATGTACGAGCAGTACTTC. It translates to CASSIGQGPMYEQYF. V usage is TRBV5-4 and J usage is TRBJ2-7, with 8 bases that match TRBD1. Trimming cost V 4 bases and J 4 bases; bases outside gene matches: 10. Germline CDR1 reads SGHNT; CDR2 reads YYREEE (reference sequence). CDR3 size: 15 residues.

The chain recombines TRBV11-2 with TRBJ2-5; TRBD2 matches 8 bases. Trimming took 1 base from V and 7 from J; bases not matched to a gene: 2. Germline CDR1 and CDR2: SGHAT and FQNNGV. The length of the CDR3 is 13 residues. CDR3 amino acids: CASSLGLAGTQYF. The CDR3 nucleotides are TGTGCCAGCAGCTTAGGGCTAGCGGGGACCCAGTACTTC.

This clone was counted a few times. CDR3 nucleotides: TGTGCCAGCAGTTTCGACCCACCGCGGGCAGGCTACACCTTC. Translating gives CASSFDPPRAGYTF. This chain links TRBV27 with TRBJ1-2, with no clear D. This CDR3 contains 14 residues. CDR1 MNHEY and CDR2 SMNVEV come from the germline V gene (reference sequence). Trimming removed 3 bases from V and 8 bases from J, with 16 bases in between.

This clone was seen a handful of times. The chain recombines TRBV28 with TRBJ2-7; D tentatively fits TRBD1 or TRBD2 (5 bases each). Germline V gene lookup returns CDR1 MDHEN and CDR2 SYDVKM. The CDR3 length is 12 residues. The V end was cut by 6 bases, the J end by 3 bases, with 9 bases between. The CDR3 reads CASRGTGYEQYF. The CDR3 coding sequence is TGTGCCAGCAGAGGGACCGGCTACGAGCAGTACTTC.

This clone was detected a few times. This rearrangement joins TRBV18 to TRBJ2-5; D not certain. Germline assignment: CDR1 KGHSH and CDR2 LQKENI. The CDR3 runs to 11 residues. Between the trimmed V and J ends, which lost 5 bases and 0 bases, there was a span of 1 base. DNA for the CDR3: TGTGCCAGCTCAAACCAAGAGACCCAGTACTTC. As protein: CASSNQETQYF.

This clone turned up a few times. The chain combines TRBV2 with TRBJ1-2; TRBD1 aligns across 9 bases. This CDR3 is built from 15 residues. The ends lost 6 bases at V and 5 bases at J; junction bases unmatched: 10. Germline V gene data show CDR1 as SNHLY and CDR2 as FYNNEI. Here the CDR3 reads CASRTTGGRPYGYTF. CDR3 DNA sequence: TGTGCCAGCAGGACAACAGGGGGCCGTCCTTATGGCTACACCTTC.

This clone was counted between two and nine times. The gene calls are TRBV7-9 and TRBJ2-3; D gene unclear. The CDR3 is 11 residues long. Looked up from germline, CDR1 is SEHNR and CDR2 is FQNEAQ (reference sequence). Between the trimmed V and J ends, which lost 7 bases and 0 bases, there was a span of 2 bases. Written as DNA, the CDR3 is TGTGCCAGCATCAGCACAGATACGCAGTATTTT. Translation gives CASISTDTQYF.

V gene TRBV4-3 combines with J gene TRBJ2-1; tentatively, D is TRBD2 (7 bases). Trimming shortened V by 4 bases and J by 9 bases, and 28 bases separated the two germline ends. CDR1 is LGHNA and CDR2 is YSLEER in the germline V gene. There are 18 residues in the CDR3. In DNA, the CDR3 is TGCGCCAGCAGCCTCCGCGGGGCTAGCGGCACAGGGAGGGGTGAGCAGTTCTTC. It specifies CASSLRGASGTGRGEQFF.

V is TRBV18 and J is TRBJ1-1; D is undetermined. The CDR3 is made up of 16 amino acids. Germline V lookup: CDR1 KGHSH, CDR2 LQKENI. Trimming removed 5 bases from V and 1 base from J, with 17 bases in between. CDR3 DNA sequence: TGTGCCAGCTCAAATAGACCGACACCTACGAACACTGAAGCTTTCTTT. It is translated as CASSNRPTPTNTEAFF.

This clone was found a few times. The rearrangement uses TRBV9 and TRBJ2-1; D call uncertain. Trimming removed 1 base from V and 1 base from J, with 9 bases in between. There are 15 residues in the CDR3. The germline gives CDR1 SGDLS, CDR2 YYNGEE. The CDR3 spells CASSVSQLSYNEQFF. CDR3 bases: TGTGCCAGCAGCGTATCCCAGCTGTCCTACAATGAGCAGTTCTTC.

This chain links TRBV9 with TRBJ2-3, with 12 bases matching TRBD2. Germline trimming cut 8 bases from V and 2 bases from J; bases unmatched to any gene: 9. This CDR3 comprises 16 residues. The germline V gene encodes CDR1 SGDLS and CDR2 YYNGEE. The CDR3 bases are TGTGCCAGTGGGGCTGGACTAGCGGGGAACACAGATACGCAGTATTTT. Its translation: CASGAGLAGNTDTQYF.

Only one count was recorded for this clone. The chain employs TRBV6-5 and TRBJ2-7; 10 bases fit TRBD1. The germline V gene has CDR1 MNHEY and CDR2 SVGAGI. The length of the CDR3 is 15 residues. J lost 6 bases, V lost 3 bases, and 8 bases had no gene match. CDR3: CASSYTRDRGFEQYF. The DNA of the CDR3 is TGTGCCAGCAGTTATACCCGGGACAGGGGTTTCGAGCAGTACTTC.

There are a few counts of this clone. At the DNA level, this CDR3 is encoded by other sequences in the same sample as well. The chain uses TRBV7-2 and TRBJ1-6; 9 bases line up with TRBD1. The length of the CDR3 is 15 residues. CDR1 and CDR2 (germline): SGHTA, FQGNSA. J was trimmed by 7 bases and V by 1 base; bases with no gene match: 2. CDR3 coding DNA: TGTGCCAGCAGCTTAGTTGGGACAGGGAATTCACCCCTCCACTTT. Protein: CASSLVGTGNSPLHF.